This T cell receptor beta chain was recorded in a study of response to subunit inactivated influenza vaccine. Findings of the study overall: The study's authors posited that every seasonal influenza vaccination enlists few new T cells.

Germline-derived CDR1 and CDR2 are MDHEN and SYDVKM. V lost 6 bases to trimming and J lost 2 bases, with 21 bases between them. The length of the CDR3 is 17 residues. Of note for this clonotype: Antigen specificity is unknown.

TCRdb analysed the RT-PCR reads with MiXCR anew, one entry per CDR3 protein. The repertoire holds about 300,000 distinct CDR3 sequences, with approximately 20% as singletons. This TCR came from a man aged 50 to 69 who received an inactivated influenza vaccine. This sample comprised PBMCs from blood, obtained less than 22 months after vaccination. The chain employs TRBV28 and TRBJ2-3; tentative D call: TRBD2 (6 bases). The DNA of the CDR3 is TGTGCCAGCAGCCCTTATGGGGACTCCTACTACACAGATACGCAGTATTTT. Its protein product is CASSPYGDSYYTDTQYF.